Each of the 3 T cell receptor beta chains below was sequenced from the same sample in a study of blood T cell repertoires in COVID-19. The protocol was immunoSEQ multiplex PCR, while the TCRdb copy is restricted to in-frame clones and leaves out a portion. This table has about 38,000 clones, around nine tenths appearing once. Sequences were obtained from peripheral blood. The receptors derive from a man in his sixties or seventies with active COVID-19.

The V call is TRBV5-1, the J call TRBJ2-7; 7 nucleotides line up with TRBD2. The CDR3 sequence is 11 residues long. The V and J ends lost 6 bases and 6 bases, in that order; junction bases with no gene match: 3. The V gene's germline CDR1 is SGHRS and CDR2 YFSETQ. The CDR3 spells CASTGEGEQYF. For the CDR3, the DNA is TGCGCCAGCACGGGGGAGGGCGAGCAGTACTTC.

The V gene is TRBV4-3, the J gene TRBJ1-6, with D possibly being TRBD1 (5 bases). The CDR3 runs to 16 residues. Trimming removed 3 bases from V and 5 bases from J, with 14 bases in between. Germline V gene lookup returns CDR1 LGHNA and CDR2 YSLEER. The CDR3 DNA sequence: TGCGCCAGCAGCCAGCTCGGGGGGGGGAATAATTCACCCCTCCACTTT. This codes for CASSQLGGGNNSPLHF.

This CDR3 is CASSRFRVTDTQYF. In nucleotides, the CDR3 is TGTGCCAGCTCACGATTCAGGGTGACAGATACGCAGTATTTT. The rearrangement joins TRBV18 to TRBJ2-3, with D perhaps matching TRBD1 (5 bases). This CDR3 contains 14 residues. The germline V gene has CDR1 KGHSH and CDR2 LQKENI. Trimming cost V 4 bases and J 3 bases, with 11 bases left between them.